The present T cell receptor beta chain was sequenced within a study of human T cells and chemical hapten exposure. Time point described: pre-sensitization, week 0. As for treatment: therapeutic diphenylcyclopropenone sensitization with weekly scalp DPC. Germline lookup yields CDR1 SGHRS and CDR2 YFSETQ. Trimming took off 3 bases at V and 0 bases at J, with 16 bases between the two ends. The CDR3 is 17 residues long. This clonotype has just a few counts. From the RACE reads, TCRdb called clonotypes with MiXCR, one entry per CDR3 protein. This table holds about 120,000 distinct CDR3 sequences, about 14% found once.

The sequencing here drew on whole blood, taken in connection with sensitization to the hapten diphenylcyclopropenone (DPC). This receptor was identified in a woman aged 18-35 years with alopecia areata. Some clones in this sample may be carry-over from other donors' samples. The rearrangement joins TRBV5-1 to TRBJ2-4; D is unclear. CDR3 bases: TGCGCCAGCAGCTACGGTGGTGTGGGCTTAGCCAAAAACATTCAGTACTTC. This sequence encodes CASSYGGVGLAKNIQYF. The full variable domain, completed using reference TRBV5-1 and TRBJ2-4, is KAGVTQTPRYLIKTRGQQVTLSCSPISGHRSVSWYQQTPGQGLQFLFEYFSETQRNKGNFPGRFSGRQFSNSRSEMNVSTLELGDSALYLCASSYGGVGLAKNIQYFGAGTRLSVL.